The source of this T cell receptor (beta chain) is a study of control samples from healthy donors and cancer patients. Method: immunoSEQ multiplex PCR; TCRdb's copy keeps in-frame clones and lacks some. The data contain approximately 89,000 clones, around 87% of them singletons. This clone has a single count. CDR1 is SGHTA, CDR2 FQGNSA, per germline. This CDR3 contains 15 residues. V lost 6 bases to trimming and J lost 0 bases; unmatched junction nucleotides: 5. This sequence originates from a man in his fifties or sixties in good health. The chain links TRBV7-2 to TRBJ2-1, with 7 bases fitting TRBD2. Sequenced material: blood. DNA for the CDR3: TGTGCCAGCAGTCCTAAGCGGGACTCCTACAATGAGCAGTTCTTC. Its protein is CASSPKRDSYNEQFF.